The source of this T cell receptor beta chain is a study of OX40 agonist ivuxolimab in advanced cancers. Some background on the complete study: Ivuxolimab was an agonistic, fully human IgG2 monoclonal antibody directed against OX40 (CD134), a costimulatory receptor. In the dose-escalation cohort, more than 75% of patients were male, and the mean age was approximately 55 years, with a range of about 23 to 85. Intravenous ivuxolimab was administered to patients every 2 weeks at six dose levels: 0.01, 0.1, 0.3, 1.5, 3 and 10 mg/kg. Peripheral TCRbeta sequencing was intended to test whether TCR sequence diversity was altered and clonal T-cell expansion was caused by ivuxolimab. Patients were allowed to have had prior anti-PD-1, anti-PD-L1 or anti-CTLA-4 therapy, and approximately 37% of the dose-escalation patients had been treated with checkpoint inhibitors. The paper reports the monotherapy dose-escalation portion (N of about 50 patients) of the phase I ivuxolimab trial. Three dose-escalation patients achieved partial responses, one with hepatocellular carcinoma and two with cutaneous melanoma. Among the roughly 52 dose-escalation patients, around 20 had hepatocellular carcinoma, some 15 melanoma, 9 renal cell carcinoma and 9 head and neck cancer.

The trial excluded patients who had a history of autoimmune disease or were on systemic immunosuppression. In every dose cohort, peripheral blood was drawn for TCR sequencing at baseline, cycle 4 day 1, and cycle 7 day 1. Samples were obtained from an open-label, multicenter, first-in-human phase I dose-escalation trial of ivuxolimab. Adults with locally advanced or metastatic head and neck squamous cell, hepatocellular, melanoma or renal cell carcinoma were enrolled in the trial. Before TCR sequencing, CD4+ T cells and CD8+ T cells from peripheral blood were sorted into separate populations. CDR1 and CDR2 were assigned from the germline V gene as MGHRA and YSYEKL. From V the trimming removes 1 base and from J it removes 2 bases, while the gene matches leave 0 bases of the junction unaccounted for. The CDR3 covers 16 residues, taking in both the cysteine and the phenylalanine. Kept here is only the CDR3 DNA, which spans 48 bases and is read in frame from base 1.

General findings and caveats noted by the study authors: Partial responders in the 0.1-3.0 mg/kg groups had among the lowest normalized peripheral clonal expansion, especially among CD8+ T cells. At doses of 0.1 to 3.0 mg/kg, clonal expansion of both CD4+ and CD8+ blood T cells was observed from baseline to week 6. Low levels of normalized T-cell clonal expansion were also seen in some nonresponding patients. Antigen specificity was not determined for the clonally expanded peripheral T cells. After ivuxolimab, more expanded clones were found on average in CD8+ T cells than in CD4+ T cells.

Genomic DNA was isolated from the sorted cells so that the TCRbeta CDR3 region could be sequenced. TCRbeta CDR3 regions were sequenced using the immunoSEQ Assay. TCRdb took over this immuneACCESS table, retaining in-frame rearrangements with V and J assigned. Such tables are incomplete; in checked studies, under half of the missing clones stem from an unresolved V gene, and the remainder is unexplained. The sample has 15,000 or so clones on record, about four fifths of them singletons. The biggest ten clones account for roughly 25% of the sample. With respect to this clone: There is no known antigen for this receptor. Base quality data are lacking; no much larger clone is found one base away.

This TCR was recovered from an adult with an advanced solid tumor such as melanoma, head and neck, liver or kidney cancer. The sequencing used CD4+ or CD8+ T cells sorted from blood, collected in a trial of the OX40 agonist ivuxolimab. The rearrangement joined TRBV4-1 to TRBJ2-1, and 12 bases in between align with TRBD2. The CDR3 loop reads CASSQGLAGAYNEQFF. The DNA reads as follows: TGCGCCAGCAGCCAAGGACTAGCGGGAGCCTACAATGAGCAGTTCTTC.